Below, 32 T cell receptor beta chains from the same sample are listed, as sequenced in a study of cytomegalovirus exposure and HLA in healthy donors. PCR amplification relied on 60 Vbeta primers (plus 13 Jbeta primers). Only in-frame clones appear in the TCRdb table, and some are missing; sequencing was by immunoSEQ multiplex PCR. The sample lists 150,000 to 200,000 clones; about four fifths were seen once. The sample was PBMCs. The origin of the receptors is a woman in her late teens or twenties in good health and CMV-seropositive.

CDR3 in amino acids: CASSESAGQGYTGELFF. As DNA, the CDR3 is TGTGCCAGCAGTGAAAGTGCGGGACAGGGGTACACCGGGGAGCTGTTTTTT. The chain uses TRBV2 and TRBJ2-2; 10 bases are a match to TRBD1. The CDR3 length is 17 residues. Trimming cost V 2 bases and J 3 bases; bases outside gene matches: 6. In germline, CDR1 is SNHLY, CDR2 FYNNEI.

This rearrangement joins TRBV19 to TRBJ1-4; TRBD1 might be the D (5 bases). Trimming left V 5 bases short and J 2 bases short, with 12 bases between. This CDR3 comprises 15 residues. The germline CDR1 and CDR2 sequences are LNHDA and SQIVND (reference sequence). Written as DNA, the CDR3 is TGTGCCAGTAGTCCCCGGCGGGGGACTAATGAAAAACTGTTTTTT. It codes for CASSPRRGTNEKLFF.

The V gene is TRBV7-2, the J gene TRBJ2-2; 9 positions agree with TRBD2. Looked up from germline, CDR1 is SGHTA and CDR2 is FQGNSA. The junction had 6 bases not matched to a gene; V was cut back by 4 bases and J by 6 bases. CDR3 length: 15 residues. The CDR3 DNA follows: TGTGCCAGCAGCTCTAGGACTAGCGCGCCCGGGGAGCTGTTTTTT. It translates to CASSSRTSAPGELFF. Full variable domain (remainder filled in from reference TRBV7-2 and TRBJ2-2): GAGVSQSPSNKVTEKGKDVELRCDPISGHTALYWYRQSLGQGLEFLIYFQGNSAPDKSGLPSDRFSAERTGGSVSTLTIQRTQQEDSAVYLCASSSRTSAPGELFFGEGSRLTVL.

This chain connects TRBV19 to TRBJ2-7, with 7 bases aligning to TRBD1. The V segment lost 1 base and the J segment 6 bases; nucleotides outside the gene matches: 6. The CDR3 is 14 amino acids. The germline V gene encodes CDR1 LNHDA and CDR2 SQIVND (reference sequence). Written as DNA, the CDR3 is TGTGCCAGTAGTATAGTACACAGGGGAATCGAGCAGTACTTC. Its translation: CASSIVHRGIEQYF.

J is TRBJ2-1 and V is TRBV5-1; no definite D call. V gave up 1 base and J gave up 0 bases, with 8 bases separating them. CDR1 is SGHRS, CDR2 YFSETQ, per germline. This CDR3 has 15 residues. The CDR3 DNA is TGCGCCAGCAGCTTGTATCCCAGCTCCTACAATGAGCAGTTCTTC. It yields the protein CASSLYPSSYNEQFF. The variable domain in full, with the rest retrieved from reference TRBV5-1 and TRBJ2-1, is KAGVTQTPRYLIKTRGQQVTLSCSPISGHRSVSWYQQTPGQGLQFLFEYFSETQRNKGNFPGRFSGRQFSNSRSEMNVSTLELGDSALYLCASSLYPSSYNEQFFGPGTRLTVL.

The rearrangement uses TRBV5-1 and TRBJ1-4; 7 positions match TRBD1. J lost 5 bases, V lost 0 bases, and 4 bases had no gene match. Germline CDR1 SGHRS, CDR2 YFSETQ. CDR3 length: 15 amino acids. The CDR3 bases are TGCGCCAGCAGCTTGGTTGGACAGGCCAATGAAAAACTGTTTTTT. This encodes CASSLVGQANEKLFF. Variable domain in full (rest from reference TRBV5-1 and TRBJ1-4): KAGVTQTPRYLIKTRGQQVTLSCSPISGHRSVSWYQQTPGQGLQFLFEYFSETQRNKGNFPGRFSGRQFSNSRSEMNVSTLELGDSALYLCASSLVGQANEKLFFGSGTQLSVL.

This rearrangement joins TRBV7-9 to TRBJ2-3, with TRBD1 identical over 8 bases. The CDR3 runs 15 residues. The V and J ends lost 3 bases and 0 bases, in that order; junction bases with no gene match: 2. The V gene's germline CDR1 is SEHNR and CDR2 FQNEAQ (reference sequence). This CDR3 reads CASSFRGQSTDTQYF. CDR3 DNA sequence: TGTGCCAGCAGCTTCAGGGGGCAGAGCACAGATACGCAGTATTTT.

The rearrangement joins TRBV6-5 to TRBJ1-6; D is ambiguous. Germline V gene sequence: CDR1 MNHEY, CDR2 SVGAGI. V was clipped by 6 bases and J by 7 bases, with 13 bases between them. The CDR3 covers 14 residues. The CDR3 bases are TGTGCCAGCAGCCGTCGAGGTCCCAATTCACCCCTCCACTTT. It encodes CASSRRGPNSPLHF.

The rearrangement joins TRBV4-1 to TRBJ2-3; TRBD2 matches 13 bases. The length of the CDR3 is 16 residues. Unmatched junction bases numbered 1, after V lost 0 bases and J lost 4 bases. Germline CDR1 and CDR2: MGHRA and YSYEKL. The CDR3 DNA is TGCGCCAGCAGCCAAGATACTAGCGGGGGGGCAGATACGCAGTATTTT. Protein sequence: CASSQDTSGGADTQYF.

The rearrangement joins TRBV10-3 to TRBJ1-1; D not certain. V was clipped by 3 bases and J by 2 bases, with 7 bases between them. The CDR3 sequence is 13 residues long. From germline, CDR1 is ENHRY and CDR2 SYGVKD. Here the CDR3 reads CAISDTRNTEAFF. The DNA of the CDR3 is TGTGCCATCAGTGACACAAGAAACACTGAAGCTTTCTTT.

In nucleotides, the CDR3 is TGCGCCAGCAGCTATCTAGCGGGGGGGCCCAACACCGGGGAGCTGTTTTTT. Amino acids: CASSYLAGGPNTGELFF. This sequence joins TRBV5-1 and TRBJ2-2; 12 positions agree with TRBD2. CDR3 length: 17 residues. V shed 3 bases, J shed 2 bases, and the junction held 5 bases outside the gene matches. Germline V gene sequence: CDR1 SGHRS, CDR2 YFSETQ.

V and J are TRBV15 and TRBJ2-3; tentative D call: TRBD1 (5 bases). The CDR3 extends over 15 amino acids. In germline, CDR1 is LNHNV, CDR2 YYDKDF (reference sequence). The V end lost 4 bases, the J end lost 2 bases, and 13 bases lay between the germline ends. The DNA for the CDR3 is TGTGCCACCAGCAAACCTAGGGGAAACACAGATACGCAGTATTTT. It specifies CATSKPRGNTDTQYF.

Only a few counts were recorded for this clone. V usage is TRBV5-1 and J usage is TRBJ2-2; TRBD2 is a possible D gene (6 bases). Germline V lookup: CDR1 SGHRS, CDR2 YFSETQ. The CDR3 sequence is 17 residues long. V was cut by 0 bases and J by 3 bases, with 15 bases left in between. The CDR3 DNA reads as TGCGCCAGCAGCTTGGGTTCGTCCGGGGGATACACCGGGGAGCTGTTTTTT. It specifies CASSLGSSGGYTGELFF.

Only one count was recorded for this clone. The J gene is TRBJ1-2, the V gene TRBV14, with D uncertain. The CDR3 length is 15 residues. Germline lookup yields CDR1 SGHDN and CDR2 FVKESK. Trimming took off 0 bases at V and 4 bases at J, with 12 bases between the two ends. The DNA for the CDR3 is TGTGCCAGCAGCCAAGATCTTCACTTACTCTATGGCTACACCTTC. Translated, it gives CASSQDLHLLYGYTF.

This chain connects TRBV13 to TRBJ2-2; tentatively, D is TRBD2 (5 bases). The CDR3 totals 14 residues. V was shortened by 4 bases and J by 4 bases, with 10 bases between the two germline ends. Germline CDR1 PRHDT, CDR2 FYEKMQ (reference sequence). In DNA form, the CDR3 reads TGTGCCAGCAGCTCCGGGGATCGCACCGGGGAGCTGTTTTTT. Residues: CASSSGDRTGELFF. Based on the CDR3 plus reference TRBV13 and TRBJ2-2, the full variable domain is AAGVIQSPRHLIKEKRETATLKCYPIPRHDTVYWYQQGPGQDPQFLISFYEKMQSDKGSIPDRFSAQQFSDYHSELNMSSLELGDSALYFCASSSGDRTGELFFGEGSRLTVL.

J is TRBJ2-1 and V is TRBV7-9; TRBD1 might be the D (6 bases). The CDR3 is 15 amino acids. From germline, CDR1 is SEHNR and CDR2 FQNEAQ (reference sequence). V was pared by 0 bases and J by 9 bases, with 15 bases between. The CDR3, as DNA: TGTGCCAGCAGCTTAGCGCGGACACAGGGAAGTGAGCAGTTCTTC. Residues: CASSLARTQGSEQFF.

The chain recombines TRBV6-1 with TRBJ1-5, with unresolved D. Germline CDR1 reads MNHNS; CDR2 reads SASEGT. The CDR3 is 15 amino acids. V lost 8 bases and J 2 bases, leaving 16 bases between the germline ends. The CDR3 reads CASVGGVEGNQPQHF. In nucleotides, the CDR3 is TGTGCCAGCGTCGGCGGGGTTGAGGGCAATCAGCCCCAGCATTTT.

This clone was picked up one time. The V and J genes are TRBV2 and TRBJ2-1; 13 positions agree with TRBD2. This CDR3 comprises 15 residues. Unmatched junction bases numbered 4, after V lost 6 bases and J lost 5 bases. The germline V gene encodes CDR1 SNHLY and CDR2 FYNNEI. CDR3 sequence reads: CASRSGTSGDNEQFF. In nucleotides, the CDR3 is TGTGCCAGCAGATCCGGGACTAGCGGGGACAATGAGCAGTTCTTC.

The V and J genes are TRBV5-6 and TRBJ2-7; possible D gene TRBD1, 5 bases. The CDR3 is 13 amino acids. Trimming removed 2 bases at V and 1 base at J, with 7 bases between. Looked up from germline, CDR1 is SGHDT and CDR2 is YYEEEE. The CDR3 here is CASSLAGSYEQYF. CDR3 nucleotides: TGTGCCAGCAGCTTAGCAGGGTCCTACGAGCAGTACTTC.

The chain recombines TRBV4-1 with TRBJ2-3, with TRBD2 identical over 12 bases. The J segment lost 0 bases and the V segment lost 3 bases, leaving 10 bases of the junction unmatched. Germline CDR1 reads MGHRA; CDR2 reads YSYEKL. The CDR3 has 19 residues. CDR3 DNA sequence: TGCGCCAGCAGCCAGTTACGACTAGCGGGGGTTACTAGCACAGATACGCAGTATTTT. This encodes CASSQLRLAGVTSTDTQYF.

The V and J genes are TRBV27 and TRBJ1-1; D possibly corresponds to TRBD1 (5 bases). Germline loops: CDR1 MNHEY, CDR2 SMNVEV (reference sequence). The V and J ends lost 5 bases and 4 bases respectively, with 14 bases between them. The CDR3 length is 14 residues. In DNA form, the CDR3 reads TGTGCCAGCAGTCCCCAGGGTTGGGGCACTGAAGCTTTCTTT. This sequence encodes CASSPQGWGTEAFF.

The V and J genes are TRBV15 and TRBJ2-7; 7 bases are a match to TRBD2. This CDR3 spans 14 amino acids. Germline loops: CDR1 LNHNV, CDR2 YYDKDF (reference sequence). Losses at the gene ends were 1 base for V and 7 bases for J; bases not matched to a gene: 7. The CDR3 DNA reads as TGTGCCACCAGCAGAGGGGGGGAGGGTGCGGAGCAGTACTTC. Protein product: CATSRGGEGAEQYF.

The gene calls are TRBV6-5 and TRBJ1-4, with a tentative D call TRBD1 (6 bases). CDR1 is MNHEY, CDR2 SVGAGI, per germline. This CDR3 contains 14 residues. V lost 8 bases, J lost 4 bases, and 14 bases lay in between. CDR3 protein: CASGWKQGNEKLFF. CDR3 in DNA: TGTGCCAGCGGGTGGAAACAGGGTAATGAAAAACTGTTTTTT.

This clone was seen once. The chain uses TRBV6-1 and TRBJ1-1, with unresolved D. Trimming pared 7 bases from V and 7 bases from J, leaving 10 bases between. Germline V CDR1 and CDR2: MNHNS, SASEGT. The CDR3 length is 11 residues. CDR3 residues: CASTRANEAFF. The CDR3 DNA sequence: TGTGCCAGCACTCGAGCCAATGAAGCTTTCTTT.

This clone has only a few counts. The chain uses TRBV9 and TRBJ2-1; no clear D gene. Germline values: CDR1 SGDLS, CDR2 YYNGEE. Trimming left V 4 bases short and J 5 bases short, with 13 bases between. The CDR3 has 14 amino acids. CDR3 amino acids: CASSPRFEHNEQFF. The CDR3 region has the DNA TGTGCCAGCAGCCCCAGGTTCGAGCACAATGAGCAGTTCTTC.

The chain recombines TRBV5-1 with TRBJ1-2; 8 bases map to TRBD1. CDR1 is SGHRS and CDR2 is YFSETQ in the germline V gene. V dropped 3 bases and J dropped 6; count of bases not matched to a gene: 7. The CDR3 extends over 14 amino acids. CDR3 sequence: CASSSGQGNNGYTF. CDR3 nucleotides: TGCGCCAGCAGCTCAGGACAGGGAAATAATGGCTACACCTTC.

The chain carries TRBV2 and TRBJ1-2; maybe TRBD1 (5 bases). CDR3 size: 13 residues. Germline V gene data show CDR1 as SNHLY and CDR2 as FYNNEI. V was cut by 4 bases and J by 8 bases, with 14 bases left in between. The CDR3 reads CASSAVRAWGYTF. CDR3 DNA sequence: TGTGCCAGCAGTGCCGTCAGGGCGTGGGGCTACACCTTC.

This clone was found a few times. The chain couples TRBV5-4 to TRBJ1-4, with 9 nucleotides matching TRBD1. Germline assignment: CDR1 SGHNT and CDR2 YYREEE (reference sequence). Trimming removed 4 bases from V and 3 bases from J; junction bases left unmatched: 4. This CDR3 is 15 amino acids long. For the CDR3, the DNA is TGTGCCAGCAGCCTTCGACAGGGGGCTAATGAAAAACTGTTTTTT. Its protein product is CASSLRQGANEKLFF.

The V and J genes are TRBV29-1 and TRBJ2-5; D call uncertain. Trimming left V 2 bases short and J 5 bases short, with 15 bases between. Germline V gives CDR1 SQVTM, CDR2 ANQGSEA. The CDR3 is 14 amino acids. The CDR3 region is CSVERVGEPETQYF. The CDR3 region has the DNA TGCAGCGTTGAACGCGTCGGAGAGCCGGAGACCCAGTACTTC.

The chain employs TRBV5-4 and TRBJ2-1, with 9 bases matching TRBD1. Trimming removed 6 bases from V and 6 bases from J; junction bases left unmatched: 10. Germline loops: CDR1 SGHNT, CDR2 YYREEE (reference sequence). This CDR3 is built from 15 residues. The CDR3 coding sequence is TGTGCCAGCACTGAAAACAGGGGGCCGATCAATGAGCAGTTCTTC. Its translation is CASTENRGPINEQFF.

DNA for the CDR3: TGCAGCGTTGAAGCTCCCGGACAGTGGGACACTGAAGCTTTCTTT. Amino acid sequence: CSVEAPGQWDTEAFF. The chain recombines TRBV29-1 with TRBJ1-1; possible D gene TRBD1, 6 bases. CDR1 is SQVTM, CDR2 ANQGSEA, per germline. The CDR3 is 15 residues long. Trimming took 1 base from V and 3 from J, leaving 15 bases between them.

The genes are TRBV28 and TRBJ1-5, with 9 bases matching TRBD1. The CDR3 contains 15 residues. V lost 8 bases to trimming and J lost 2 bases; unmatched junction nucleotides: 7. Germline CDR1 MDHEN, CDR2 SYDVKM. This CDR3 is CASSNGDRGNQPQHF. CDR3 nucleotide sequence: TGTGCCAGCTCCAATGGGGACAGGGGCAATCAGCCCCAGCATTTT.